This T cell receptor (beta chain) is from a study of blood T cell repertoires in COVID-19 (dated by TCRdb to about 2020). Context from the whole study: Samples from collaborators originated in the United States, Italy and Spain and spanned both the acute and convalescent phases of COVID-19. The prospective study material was composed of cDNA or gDNA derived from T cells, B-cell-depleted T cells, or PBMCs. Subjects who had been exposed to COVID-19, were actively infected with it, or had recovered from it provided the deeply sampled blood TCRbeta repertoires that made up the dataset. The repertoires were released in a freely available public database meant as a resource for research on the immune response to SARS-CoV-2. The samples were drawn from two sources: the first 160 participants of the ongoing ImmuneRACE study, and approximately 1,300 subjects contributed by 6 global collaborators. Sample metadata almost always included a de-identified subject ID, COVID-19 status, age in years and sex. Where available, HLA class I and class II types were taken from metadata supplied by the sample provider and were not determined by assay-based typing.

Study-wide findings and limitations: Clinical and demographic metadata were provided uncurated, with the amount varying by source and participant.

TCRbeta CDR3 regions were amplified from genomic DNA using the immunoSEQ Assay, a bias-controlled multiplex PCR. The paper's data handling went like this. The number of nucleated cells in each sample was estimated from the amplification of reference gene primers within the assay. To quantify the absolute abundance of each unique TCRbeta CDR3 rearrangement, sequence reads were collapsed and filtered. For each sample, productive Simpson clonality was calculated by taking the square root of Simpson's diversity index across productive rearrangements. Entries here come from immuneACCESS through TCRdb and include only in-frame sequences with V and J called. Some clones fail to appear in such tables; in the studies checked, an unresolved V gene covers under half of the shortfall, and the cause of the remainder is unknown. Clonal size and the V and J genes are those of that table, whereas D and trimming came from the DNA. This sample has a few hundred thousand clones in its table, and approximately 88% of those were observed once. The ten largest clones add up to roughly a tenth of the sample.

Notes on this clone: The antigen it binds to is not known. Base qualities are missing; no much larger clone stands one base away.

At one collaborating source in Seattle, patients were enrolled during active infection and were followed longitudinally through the course of disease. Collaborating institutions collected whole blood in K2EDTA tubes following their own protocols. For TCRbeta analysis, collaborator samples were shipped as frozen whole blood, as isolated PBMCs, or as DNA extracted from either sample type. V and J lose 3 bases and 2 bases, and a span of 8 bases separates them. Taken from the germline V gene, the CDR1 and CDR2 loops are MDHEN and SYDVKM. From cysteine to phenylalanine, the CDR3 is 14 amino acids long. Only the CDR3 region is kept as DNA, spanning 42 bases read in frame from base 1.

The rearrangement joined TRBV28 to TRBJ1-5, with the identity of the D gene unclear. The sequence came from a woman aged 70-85 years with COVID-19, enrolled during active disease. Sample: peripheral blood. The CDR3: CASSLFGGNQPQHF. The DNA sequence follows: TGTGCCAGCAGTTTGTTCGGGGGCAATCAGCCCCAGCATTTT.